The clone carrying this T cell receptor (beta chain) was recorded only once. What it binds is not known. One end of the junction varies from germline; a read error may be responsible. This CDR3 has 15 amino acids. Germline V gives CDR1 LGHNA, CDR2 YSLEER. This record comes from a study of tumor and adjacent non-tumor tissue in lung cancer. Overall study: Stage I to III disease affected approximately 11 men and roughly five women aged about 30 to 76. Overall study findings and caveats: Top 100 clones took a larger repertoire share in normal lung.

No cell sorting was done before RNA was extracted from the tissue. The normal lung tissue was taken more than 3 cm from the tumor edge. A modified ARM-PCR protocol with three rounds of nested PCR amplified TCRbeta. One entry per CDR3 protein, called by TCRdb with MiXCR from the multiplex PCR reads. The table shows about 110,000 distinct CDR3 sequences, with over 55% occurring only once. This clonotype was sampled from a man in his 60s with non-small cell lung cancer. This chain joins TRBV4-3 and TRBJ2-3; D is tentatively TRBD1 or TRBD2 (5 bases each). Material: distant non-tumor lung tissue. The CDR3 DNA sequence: TGCGCCAGCAGCCAAGTGGGAGCTGACACAGGTACGCAGTATTTT. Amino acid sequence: CASSQVGADTGTQYF.